Given below is one TCR beta chain in context. An amount of RNA that ranged from roughly 0.45 to 1 ug was reverse transcribed with random hexamers. TCRdb re-called the immunoSEQ multiplex PCR reads through MiXCR, storing one row per CDR3 protein. The sample carries 130,000 to 150,000 distinct CDR3 sequences, 90% to 96% recorded once. These data come from a study of CD8 T cells in Susac syndrome. The CDR3 runs to 15 residues. Germline V gene data show CDR1 as MNHEY and CDR2 as SVGEGT. V shed 2 bases, J shed 4 bases, and the junction held 4 bases outside the gene matches. Sequencing input: CD4+ T cells from PBMCs. This chain uses TRBV6-2 or TRBV6-3 with TRBJ2-1, with TRBD2 matching 8 bases. This clonotype was obtained from a human donor with Susac syndrome. This chain's CDR3 is CASSYEGTSYNEQFF. In DNA form, the CDR3 reads TGTGCCAGCAGTTACGAAGGGACTAGTTACAATGAGCAGTTCTTC.